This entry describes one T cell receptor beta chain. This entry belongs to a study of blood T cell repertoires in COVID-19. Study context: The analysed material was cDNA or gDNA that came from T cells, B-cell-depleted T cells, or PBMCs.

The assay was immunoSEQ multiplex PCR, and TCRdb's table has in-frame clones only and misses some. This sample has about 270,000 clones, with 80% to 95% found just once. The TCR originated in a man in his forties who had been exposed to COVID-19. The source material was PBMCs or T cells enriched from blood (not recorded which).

CDR3: CASSGVLGGAAGNTIYF. As DNA, the CDR3 is TGTGCCAGCAGTGGCGTGTTAGGGGGCGCAGCTGGAAACACCATATATTTT. The chain couples TRBV2 to TRBJ1-3, with 7 bases fitting TRBD1. This CDR3 spans 17 amino acids. V shed 4 bases, J shed 2 bases, and the junction held 11 bases outside the gene matches. Germline V gene data show CDR1 as SNHLY and CDR2 as FYNNEI.